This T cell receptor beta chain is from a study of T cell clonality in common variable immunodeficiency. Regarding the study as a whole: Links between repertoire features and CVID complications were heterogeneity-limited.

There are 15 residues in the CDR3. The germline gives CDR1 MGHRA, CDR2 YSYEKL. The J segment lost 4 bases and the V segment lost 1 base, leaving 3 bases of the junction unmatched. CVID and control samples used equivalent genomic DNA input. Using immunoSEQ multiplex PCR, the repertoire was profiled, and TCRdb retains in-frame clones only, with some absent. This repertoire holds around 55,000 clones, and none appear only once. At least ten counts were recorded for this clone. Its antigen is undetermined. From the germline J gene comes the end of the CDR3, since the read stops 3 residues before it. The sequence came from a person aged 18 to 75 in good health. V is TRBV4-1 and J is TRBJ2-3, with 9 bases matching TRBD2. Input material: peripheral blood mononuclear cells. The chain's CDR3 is CASSQGLAGPDTQYF. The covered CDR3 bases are TGCGCCAGCAGCCAAGGTCTAGCGGGACCAGATACG.